Listed below are T cell receptor beta chains from one sample, sequenced in a study of T cells in Graves' hyperthyroidism and ophthalmopathy. Via MiXCR, TCRdb re-called the multiplex PCR reads, giving one row per CDR3 protein. Among roughly 570,000 distinct CDR3 sequences listed, 46% were seen once. The sequenced material came from peripheral blood or thyroid tissue (not recorded which). The source of these receptors is a woman between 18 and 29 years old with Graves' hyperthyroidism. Both conserved end residues are part of each CDR3. A D gene is named only where the DNA matches it firmly. Rows give clone size only sometimes, using once, few, many, or a class for an expanded clone.

v_call	cdr3_length	j_call	d_call	clone_size	cdr3_nt	cdr3_aa
TRBV2	12	TRBJ2-3	TRBD2	NA	TGTGCCAGCGGACTAGCGGGTAATACGCAGTATTTT	CASGLAGNTQYF
TRBV29-1	14	TRBJ2-2	TRBD2	many	TGCAGCGGGGGACTAGCGGAGAACACCGGGGAGCTGTTTTTT	CSGGLAENTGELFF
TRBV24-1	16	TRBJ2-1	TRBD2	NA	TGTGCCACCAGTGGTGCGGGGGGCGAAAACTACAATGAGCAGTTCTTC	CATSGAGGENYNEQFF
TRBV2	13	TRBJ2-1	NA	NA	TGTGCCACTCCAGGGGATTCATACAATGAGCAGTTCTTC	CATPGDSYNEQFF
TRBV24-1	21	TRBJ2-1	TRBD2	NA	TGTGCCACCAGTGACTCCTCCCTGACTAGCGGGAGGATCAGCTCCTACAATGAGCAGTTCTTC	CATSDSSLTSGRISSYNEQFF
TRBV10-3	13	TRBJ1-4	NA	many	TGTGCCAGCTCGAGAGGGGCTAATGAAAAACTGTTTTTT	CASSRGANEKLFF
TRBV29-1	15	TRBJ2-7	TRBD2	once	TGCAGCGACCAAGGACTAGCGGGAGTGGTCTCTGAGCAGTACTTC	CSDQGLAGVVSEQYF
TRBV5-1	14	TRBJ1-4	TRBD1	many	TGCGCCAGCAGCTTGGAGGGGGCTGGGGAAAAACTGTTTTTT	CASSLEGAGEKLFF
TRBV7-3	15	TRBJ1-1	NA	NA	TGTGCCAGCGGCTTAACGGGGGACACCTACACTGAAGCTTTCTTT	CASGLTGDTYTEAFF
TRBV24-1	15	TRBJ2-2	NA	NA	TGTGCCACCAGTGATTTGAAGGTTAGCAGCAATGAGCAGTTTTTT	CATSDLKVSSNEQFF
TRBV19	13	TRBJ2-7	TRBD1	many	TGTGCCACCACCCGGGACAGGGACCACGAGCAGTACTTC	CATTRDRDHEQYF
TRBV9	15	TRBJ1-2	NA	NA	TGTGCCAGCAGCGTTGAATCTGGGGCGGACTATGGCTACACCTTC	CASSVESGADYGYTF
TRBV20-1	15	TRBJ2-7	TRBD1	many	TGCAGTGTTAACCCCCGGGACAGGGGGCGTGACGAGCAGTACTTC	CSVNPRDRGRDEQYF
TRBV2	13	TRBJ2-5	TRBD1	many	TGTGCCAGCAGGGAAGACAGGGAAGAGACCCAGTACTTC	CASREDREETQYF
TRBV5-6	16	TRBJ1-2	TRBD1	many	TGTGCCAGCAGCTGGGACAGGGGGCTGGCGAACTATGGCTACACCTTC	CASSWDRGLANYGYTF
TRBV11-2	15	TRBJ2-7	TRBD2	once	TGTGCCAGCAGCCAAGAAGGAGTAGCGGGAAGCGAGCAGTACTTC	CASSQEGVAGSEQYF
TRBV7-9	13	TRBJ1-2	NA	few	TGTGCCAGCATACAGATCCCAGACAATGGCTACACCTTC	CASIQIPDNGYTF
TRBV12-3/TRBV12-4	15	TRBJ2-7	TRBD1	NA	TGTGCCAGCAGTCTATCGGGACAGGCGAGGAAGGAGCAGTACTTC	CASSLSGQARKEQYF
TRBV29-1	13	TRBJ1-1	NA	NA	TGCAGCTCTCGGGCCTCGGCGTCCACTGAAGCTTTCTTT	CSSRASASTEAFF
TRBV11-1	18	TRBJ1-2	TRBD1	NA	TGTGCCAGCAGTCCTCCTTGGGGGGACAGGGCGCTTAACTATGGCTACACCTTC	CASSPPWGDRALNYGYTF
TRBV19	16	TRBJ1-5	NA	many	TGTGCCAGTAGTTCTCGGGGGGATACTAGCAATCAGCCCCAGCATTTT	CASSSRGDTSNQPQHF
TRBV15	14	TRBJ2-3	NA	few	TGTGCCACCCATCCCTTTGGGTACACAGATACGCAGTATTTT	CATHPFGYTDTQYF
TRBV20-1	14	TRBJ1-2	NA	many	TGCAGTGCTAGAGACCTCGGGACGGGGGGGGGCTACACCTTC	CSARDLGTGGGYTF
TRBV10-3	13	TRBJ2-7	NA	many	TGTGCCATCAGTGAGTCGTTTGGCTACGAGCAGTACTTC	CAISESFGYEQYF
TRBV15	15	TRBJ1-4	NA	many	TGTGCCACCAGCAGAGAGCCCAAAACTGCGGATAGACTGTTTTTT	CATSREPKTADRLFF
TRBV29-1	15	TRBJ2-4	TRBD2	few	TGCAGCGTTGATTATGCAGCGGGGCCAGGGTCCATTCAGTACTTC	CSVDYAAGPGSIQYF
TRBV7-2	14	TRBJ2-5	NA	once	TGTGCCAGCAGCTTAGGCCGGGTTAATAAGCCCCAGTACTTC	CASSLGRVNKPQYF
TRBV24-1	14	TRBJ1-1	TRBD1	few	TGTGCCACCAGTGATCACAGGGGGCCGGCTGAAGCTTTCTTT	CATSDHRGPAEAFF
TRBV2	16	TRBJ2-7	TRBD1	NA	TGTGCCAGCAGTATGGACAGGGGGCCAAGCTCCTACGAGCAGTACTTC	CASSMDRGPSSYEQYF
TRBV4-1	14	TRBJ2-5	NA	NA	TGCGCCAGCAGCCGGTCAGGGGCGCAAGAGACCCAGTACTTC	CASSRSGAQETQYF
TRBV5-1	16	TRBJ1-4	NA	NA	TGCGCCAGCAGCTTGGGTCCTTTTGTGTCTGGTGAAAAACTGTTTTTT	CASSLGPFVSGEKLFF
TRBV12-3/TRBV12-4	17	TRBJ2-7	TRBD1	NA	TGTGCCAGCAGTGCTAGGACAGGGGTTCAACATGGCGACGAGCAGTACTTC	CASSARTGVQHGDEQYF
TRBV20-1	13	TRBJ1-1	TRBD1	NA	TGCAGCCCTCCGGGAGGGGGCTTGAATGAAGCTTTCTTT	CSPPGGGLNEAFF
TRBV27	14	TRBJ1-5	NA	many	TGTGCCAGCAGTCGCCGAATTGGCAATCAGCCCCAGCATTTT	CASSRRIGNQPQHF
TRBV20-1	15	TRBJ1-4	TRBD1	NA	TGCAGTGCAAACAGGGACAGGAATGTTGTGGAAAAACTGTCTTTT	CSANRDRNVVEKLSF
TRBV7-8	16	TRBJ1-1	NA	many	TGTGCCAGCAGCTACCCCTCAGGAGGCCAAAACACTGAAGCTTTCTTT	CASSYPSGGQNTEAFF
TRBV7-6	13	TRBJ2-7	NA	many	TGTGCCAGCAGCTTAGACCCTTTTTCAGAGCAGTACTTC	CASSLDPFSEQYF